One T cell receptor (beta chain) is described in this entry. Its antigen target is currently unknown. Per-base quality was not reported, and no clone a single base away is much larger than it. The donors were healthy, HIV-negative adults who had no recently reported acute infections or vaccinations. Only Caucasian adults living in Nashville, Tennessee, USA were represented among the donors. CD4+ T cells were enriched through magnetic negative selection, after which naive cells were positively selected on CD45RA and the remaining negative fraction served as the memory subset. After blood collection by leukapheresis, PBMCs were isolated using Ficoll-Histopaque density gradient centrifugation and then cryopreserved in the vapor phase of liquid nitrogen. Analytical flow cytometry was used to check the purity and quantity of every magnetically sorted T cell population. From each sorted fraction, genomic DNA was isolated and quantified by UV absorbance on a Nanodrop 2000c.

The sample originates from a study of shared clonotypes between healthy human individuals (dated by TCRdb to the early 2020s). Regarding the study in general: The cohort comprised a couple of women and a few men aged 18 to 49 years. To estimate repertoire size and how much clonotype sharing occurs between individuals, the study deeply sequenced the blood TCR repertoires of a handful of healthy adults. Per donor, three plates each were used for CD4 naive and CD4 memory, two for CD8 naive, and one for CD8 memory. Between about 0.85 and 9.5 billion PBMCs per donor were obtained by leukapheresis. To increase sequencing depth and limit assay-specific biases, different laboratories used diverse techniques to prepare libraries and sequence TCR repertoires. Study-wide conclusions, independent of this receptor: Pairwise subsampling indicated that sequencing depth was expected to affect the degree of clonotype sharing among donors. Because the study included only a small number of donors, the genetic and exposure-history diversity represented was limited. Sampling was restricted to blood, and TCR repertoires in tissues likely differ from the TCR repertoires found in blood. Larger estimated clonotype richness was generally found for naive subsets than for memory subsets. When a few donors were compared, the shared fraction of clonotypes was roughly 4.8% for naive CD4, about 4% for naive CD8, 2% to 2.5% for memory CD4, and 0.4% for memory CD8. Compared with non-shared clonotypes, the clonotypes found in all four sorted-subset donors had higher generation probabilities. Incomplete sequencing was indicated by rarefaction of sorted-subset datasets, despite the large sequencing depth.

Using the deep immunoSEQ assay, TCR CDR3 regions were amplified from genomic DNA by multiplex PCR. For each cell subset, the extracted genomic DNA was distributed evenly across all wells of several immunoSEQ 96-well plates, and each plate served as one replicate. For sorted subsets, approximately 200 ng of genomic DNA, equivalent to 30,000 or so T cell genomes, went into each replicate PCR. Purified libraries were quantified with a Qubit 3.0 fluorometer, sized on a Bioanalyzer 2100, and re-quantified with the KAPA Library Quantification kit. Each immunoSEQ 96-well plate was sequenced on its own single-read 150-cycle Illumina NextSeq 550 flow cell. On the study's bioinformatics: Because the immunoSEQ output included only junctional sequences and no quality scores, the filtering could not be the same as the filtering used for full-length reads. Sequences were annotated with PyIR, a Python wrapper for IgBLAST v1.9, using IMGT germline references to assign V/J genes and CDR3. Reads were filtered out if the reads had weak V/J assignments (E-value above 1e-6), no CDR3, stop codons, out-of-frame junctions, or ambiguous translated residues. V3J clonotypes were defined as sequences sharing the same inferred V gene, J gene, and CDR3 amino acid sequence. To compute the percentage overlap between repertoires, the number of shared unique clonotypes was divided by the size of the smaller repertoire. RTK rarefaction, the Chao1 estimator, and Recon v2.1 estimates of unobserved clonotypes were used to assess repertoire richness. Generation probabilities for all TCRbeta clonotypes obtained by the gDNA method from a few donors were computed using OLGA. This is the immuneACCESS table as TCRdb keeps it, with only in-frame sequences that have V and J called. A part of the clones is gone; compared with another copy, unresolved V genes explain less than half, and the rest is unexplained. V, J and clone size reflect that table, while D and trimming were determined from the DNA. The sample table holds fewer than 1.8 million clones, of which roughly 98.5% were seen once. 0.36% of the sample is taken by the ten largest.

V and J are truncated by 3 bases and 7 bases respectively, leaving an intervening sequence of 9 bases. The CDR3 spans 12 residues, from the cysteine through the phenylalanine. Only the CDR3 part of the read is kept: 36 bases, read in frame from the first base. CDR1 and CDR2, per the germline V gene, are SNHLY and FYNNEI. This TCR derives from a young man in good health. Input material: naive CD4+ T cells sorted from blood. The sample's cell subset or site label is to be understood as: CD45RA+ positively selected. The chain couples TRBV2 to TRBJ1-2; no D segment can be confidently identified. The CDR3 region reads CASSEVSVGYTF. DNA sequence: TGTGCCAGCAGTGAGGTCTCCGTTGGCTACACCTTC.